The present T cell receptor beta chain was sequenced within a study of CD8+ T cells in alopecia areata. As for the study in general: A regimen of oral tofacitinib, 5 to 10 mg twice daily, was given to treated patients. Patients remained on tofacitinib for 6 to 18 months and then went 6 months without it. Study-wide points: In scalp and blood, many expanded lesional clones persisted during tofacitinib.

A word on this clone: The antigen is not known.

As to treatment: oral pan-JAK inhibitor, 5-10 mg twice daily. Reverse transcribed after extraction, RNA yielded cDNA as the sequencing template. Measured with immunoSEQ multiplex PCR; TCRdb has only the in-frame clones, and not every one. Here the sample spans about 120,000 clones, over 60% being singletons. V was clipped by 5 bases and J by 5 bases; unmatched bases: 9. In germline, CDR1 is SGHDT, CDR2 YYEEEE. CDR3 length: 15 residues. The chain is built from TRBV5-6 and TRBJ1-2; 10 positions agree with TRBD1. This receptor was taken from a human donor with alopecia areata. This specimen consisted of CD4+ T cells sorted from blood, obtained at week 4, from a patient treated with tofacitinib. DNA for the CDR3: TGTGCCAGCAGTTCCTATGGGACAGGGGATTATGGCTACACCTTC. Translating it yields CASSSYGTGDYGYTF.